These 21 T cell receptor beta chains were all obtained from the same sample, sequenced in a study of radiotherapy plus CTLA-4 blockade in lung cancer. Here immunoSEQ multiplex PCR was the method, and the copy in TCRdb shows in-frame clones only, minus some. Here the sample spans 57,000 or so clones, 70% to 85% being singletons. The sequences come from peripheral blood, collected from a patient treated with radiotherapy plus ipilimumab. The source is a human donor with non-small cell lung cancer who had a complete response to radiotherapy plus ipilimumab.

This chain links TRBV7-2 with TRBJ1-1; no firm D call. The germline V and J ends were trimmed by 1 base and 1 base, with 7 bases remaining between them. Germline CDR1 SGHTA, CDR2 FQGNSA. The CDR3 contains 14 residues. CDR3: CASSLGRRNTEAFF. Here the CDR3 DNA reads TGTGCCAGCAGCTTAGGACGAAGGAACACTGAAGCTTTCTTT.

A single count supports this clone. The chain has TRBV5-1 and TRBJ2-3, with D tentatively TRBD2 (6 bases). The CDR3 totals 14 residues. The germline V gene has CDR1 SGHRS and CDR2 YFSETQ. V was clipped by 0 bases and J by 4 bases, with 9 bases between them. Here the CDR3 reads CASSLGGGSDTQYF. Written as DNA, the CDR3 is TGCGCCAGCAGCTTGGGTGGGGGGTCAGATACGCAGTATTTT.

V usage is TRBV5-1 and J usage is TRBJ2-1; maybe TRBD1 (6 bases). The V end was cut by 4 bases, the J end by 2 bases, with 16 bases between. The CDR3 spans 16 residues. Germline CDR1 and CDR2: SGHRS and YFSETQ. The CDR3: CASSAQETGPYNEQFF. The CDR3 region has the DNA TGCGCCAGCAGCGCGCAAGAGACAGGTCCCTACAATGAGCAGTTCTTC.

This sequence joins TRBV6-4 and TRBJ2-7; 7 bases are a match to TRBD1. Losses at the gene ends were 8 bases for V and 2 bases for J; bases not matched to a gene: 6. This CDR3 comprises 13 residues. Germline V gene lookup returns CDR1 MRHNA and CDR2 SNTAGT. CDR3 loop: CASPTGQTYEQYV. The CDR3 DNA reads as TGTGCCAGCCCCACGGGACAGACCTACGAGCAGTACGTC.

The CDR3 loop reads CATSRRGDPALTIYF. CDR3 nucleotides: TGTGCCACCAGCCGCCGGGGCGACCCCGCACTCACCATATATTTT. The chain joins TRBV15 to TRBJ1-3; TRBD1 might be the D (5 bases). The CDR3 consists of 15 residues. Germline CDR1 is LNHNV and CDR2 is YYDKDF (reference sequence). The germline V and J ends were trimmed by 5 bases and 9 bases, with 20 bases remaining between them.

V usage is TRBV18 and J usage is TRBJ2-1; the D gene is possibly TRBD1 (6 bases). V was cut by 0 bases and J by 0 bases, with 9 bases left in between. This CDR3 comprises 16 residues. CDR1 KGHSH and CDR2 LQKENI come from the germline V gene. CDR3 sequence: CASSPPLGASYNEQFF. The CDR3 DNA follows: TGTGCCAGCTCACCACCTCTGGGGGCCTCCTACAATGAGCAGTTCTTC. The full variable domain, rest sourced from reference TRBV18 and TRBJ2-1, is NAGVMQNPRHLVRRRGQEARLRCSPMKGHSHVYWYRQLPEEGLKFMVYLQKENIIDESGMPKERFSAEFPKEGPSILRIQQVVRGDSAAYFCASSPPLGASYNEQFFGPGTRLTVL.

The chain carries TRBV7-9 and TRBJ1-1; 7 bases line up with TRBD1. Germline V CDR1 and CDR2: SEHNR, FQNEAQ (reference sequence). The CDR3 totals 15 residues. V was clipped by 5 bases and J by 1 base; unmatched bases: 7. CDR3 sequence reads: CASSPTGYENTEAFF. Here the CDR3 DNA reads TGTGCCAGCAGCCCGACAGGGTATGAGAACACTGAAGCTTTCTTT.

This clone was found a few times. The chain couples TRBV11-2 to TRBJ2-3; D is unresolved. The germline V and J ends were trimmed by 3 bases and 1 base, with 5 bases remaining between them. Germline V gene data show CDR1 as SGHAT and CDR2 as FQNNGV. This CDR3 spans 13 amino acids. The CDR3 is CASSFGRTDTQYF. The CDR3 nucleotides are TGTGCCAGCAGCTTTGGTCGCACAGATACGCAGTATTTT.

The chain is built from TRBV11-2 and TRBJ1-4; D gene uncertain. Germline V gives CDR1 SGHAT, CDR2 FQNNGV. The length of the CDR3 is 16 residues. The V and J ends lost 5 bases and 0 bases respectively, with 13 bases between them. The CDR3 region is CASSLTGGATNEKLFF. The CDR3 DNA reads as TGTGCCAGCAGCCTAACGGGTGGGGCAACTAATGAAAAACTGTTTTTT.

The chain couples TRBV5-6 to TRBJ1-2; D might be TRBD1 (5 bases). The CDR3 totals 13 residues. Germline values: CDR1 SGHDT, CDR2 YYEEEE. V was clipped by 0 bases and J by 8 bases, with 11 bases between them. This CDR3 is CASSLDLGDGYTF. In nucleotides, the CDR3 is TGTGCCAGCAGCTTGGATTTGGGGGACGGCTACACCTTC.

This clone was counted only a few times. CDR3 loop: CASSLGGLSHNEQFF. DNA of the CDR3: TGTGCCAGCAGCTTAGGGGGTCTAAGTCACAATGAGCAGTTCTTC. The chain links TRBV7-2 to TRBJ2-1; D is undetermined. Germline values: CDR1 SGHTA, CDR2 FQGNSA. Trimming removed 1 base at V and 5 bases at J, with 12 bases between. This CDR3 has 15 amino acids.

The chain recombines TRBV5-1 with TRBJ2-2; 7 nucleotides match TRBD1. The CDR3 runs to 15 residues. V shed 8 bases, J shed 0 bases, and the junction held 7 bases outside the gene matches. Germline CDR1 is SGHRS and CDR2 is YFSETQ. The CDR3 is CASIRGTSNTGELFF. CDR3 nucleotides: TGCGCCAGTATCAGGGGGACATCGAACACCGGGGAGCTGTTTTTT.

The genes are TRBV5-1 and TRBJ2-2, with no clear D. Germline V gene sequence: CDR1 SGHRS, CDR2 YFSETQ. V dropped 1 base and J dropped 4 bases, with 17 bases sitting between them. This CDR3 spans 17 amino acids. The CDR3 sequence is CASSLNSQFTVTGELFF. The DNA of the CDR3 is TGCGCCAGCAGCTTGAACTCACAGTTTACGGTCACCGGGGAGCTGTTTTTT.

The V and J genes are TRBV7-9 and TRBJ1-2; possible D gene TRBD1, 6 bases. Trimming pared 5 bases from V and 4 bases from J, leaving 17 bases between. From germline, CDR1 is SEHNR and CDR2 FQNEAQ (reference sequence). The CDR3 runs to 15 residues. In DNA, the CDR3 is TGTGCCAGCAGCAATCCTGGGGGCAGGTCCTATGGCTACACCTTC. Its protein is CASSNPGGRSYGYTF.

The rearrangement joins TRBV7-9 to TRBJ2-3; 8 bases align to TRBD2. CDR1 and CDR2 (germline): SEHNR, FQNEAQ (reference sequence). This CDR3 is 17 amino acids long. J was trimmed by 5 bases and V by 5 bases; bases with no gene match: 15. The CDR3 DNA is TGTGCCAGCAGCCCCCCCCTCACTAGCCGGGGGGGAGATACGCAGTATTTT. Its translation: CASSPPLTSRGGDTQYF.

This chain connects TRBV7-8 to TRBJ1-6; 7 bases align to TRBD1. The CDR3 has 16 amino acids. Trimming removed 2 bases from V and 2 bases from J; junction bases left unmatched: 3. The germline V gene has CDR1 SGHVS and CDR2 FQNEAQ. The CDR3 nucleotides are TGTGCCAGCAGCTTAAGGGACAGCCCCTATAATTCACCCCTCCACTTT. This translates into CASSLRDSPYNSPLHF.

J is TRBJ2-1 and V is TRBV30, with D possibly being TRBD1 or TRBD2 (7 bases each). This CDR3 contains 15 residues. V was clipped by 4 bases and J by 2 bases, with 15 bases between them. Germline values: CDR1 GTSNPN, CDR2 SVGIG (reference sequence). CDR3 nucleotide sequence: TGTGCCTGGACGTTGGCAGGGGGGGCCTACAATGAGCAGTTCTTC. As protein: CAWTLAGGAYNEQFF.

The rearrangement joins TRBV7-9 to TRBJ2-5, with 9 bases identical to TRBD2. The CDR3 spans 15 residues. V lost 4 bases and J lost 3; bases outside the gene matches: 6. CDR1 and CDR2 from the germline V gene are SEHNR and FQNEAQ (reference sequence). This chain's CDR3 is CASSSTSGGKETQYF. The CDR3 DNA follows: TGTGCCAGCAGCTCGACTAGCGGAGGGAAAGAGACCCAGTACTTC. Combining the CDR3 with reference TRBV7-9 and TRBJ2-5 gives the whole variable domain DTGVSQNPRHKITKRGQNVTFRCDPISEHNRLYWYRQTLGQGPEFLTYFQNEAQLEKSRLLSDRFSAERPKGSFSTLEIQRTEQGDSAMYLCASSSTSGGKETQYFGPGTRLLVL.

This chain joins TRBV7-9 and TRBJ2-6, with D uncertain. This CDR3 has 15 residues. The ends were cut back, 3 bases at V and 2 bases at J, with 8 bases in the middle. Germline loops: CDR1 SEHNR, CDR2 FQNEAQ (reference sequence). For the CDR3, the DNA is TGTGCCAGCAGCTTTCAGAGGCCTGGGGCCAACGTCCTGACTTTC. Its protein product is CASSFQRPGANVLTF.

J is TRBJ2-5 and V is TRBV19, with 11 positions matching TRBD2. Germline V gives CDR1 LNHDA, CDR2 SQIVND (reference sequence). CDR3 length: 14 residues. V shed 10 bases and J 4 bases; nucleotides not matched to a gene: 8. The CDR3 protein is CATSRLAGLETQYF. The DNA for the CDR3 is TGTGCCACCTCCCGACTAGCGGGGTTAGAGACCCAGTACTTC.

This sequence joins TRBV7-9 and TRBJ2-1, with D possibly being TRBD1 or TRBD2 (6 bases each). Per germline, CDR1 SEHNR and CDR2 FQNEAQ (reference sequence). The CDR3 is 16 amino acids. V was clipped by 6 bases and J by 8 bases, with 23 bases between them. This CDR3 reads CASRPGGGPSLDEQFF. The CDR3 DNA follows: TGTGCCAGCAGGCCCGGAGGGGGTCCTTCTCTCGATGAGCAGTTCTTC.